The 30 T cell receptor beta chains below come from one sample, sequenced in a study of blood T cell repertoires in COVID-19. Using immunoSEQ multiplex PCR, the repertoire was profiled, and TCRdb retains in-frame clones only, with some absent. Here the sample spans about 300,000 clones, under 90% being singletons. What was sequenced was PBMCs or T cells enriched from blood (not recorded which). The source is a man aged 25 to 40 who had recovered from COVID-19.

This clone showed up just a few times. The chain couples TRBV3-1 (or the pseudogene TRBV3-2) to TRBJ2-1; 10 bases are shared with TRBD2. Trimming removed 2 bases from V and 0 bases from J; junction bases left unmatched: 4. Per germline, CDR1 LGHDT and CDR2 YNNKEL (reference sequence). This CDR3 spans 17 amino acids. The CDR3 loop is CASSQSRTSGSYNEQFF. The CDR3 DNA follows: TGTGCCAGCAGCCAATCGAGGACTAGCGGCTCCTACAATGAGCAGTTCTTC.

V and J are TRBV5-1 and TRBJ2-7, with 12 nucleotides matching TRBD1. V dropped 7 bases and J dropped 4; count of bases not matched to a gene: 3. This CDR3 contains 13 residues. Per the germline V gene, CDR1 is SGHRS and CDR2 is YFSETQ. The CDR3 bases are TGCGCCAGCGGGACAGGGGGCTTTTACGAGCAGTACTTC. It codes for CASGTGGFYEQYF.

The gene calls are TRBV5-5 and TRBJ2-7; 7 nucleotides match TRBD1. The CDR3 runs 14 residues. V lost 4 bases to trimming and J lost 6 bases; unmatched junction nucleotides: 10. Germline V gene lookup returns CDR1 SGHKS and CDR2 YYEKEE (reference sequence). The CDR3 coding sequence is TGTGCCAGCAGCGCAACCGGGACAGTTTTCGAGCAGTACTTC. Translation gives CASSATGTVFEQYF.

The chain employs TRBV5-1 and TRBJ2-3, with 9 bases aligning to TRBD2. CDR1 and CDR2 from the germline V gene are SGHRS and YFSETQ. With V trimmed by 1 base and J by 4 bases, 7 bases remained unmatched. The CDR3 consists of 16 residues. This CDR3 reads CASSLKRGAFADTQYF. CDR3 nucleotide sequence: TGCGCCAGCAGCTTGAAGCGGGGGGCGTTTGCAGATACGCAGTATTTT.

CDR3 in DNA: TGCGCCAGCAGCCAAGGACAGGGGGCCCGACTGAACACTGAAGCTTTCTTT. Protein sequence: CASSQGQGARLNTEAFF. The J gene is TRBJ1-1, the V gene TRBV5-1; 11 bases line up with TRBD1. J lost 0 bases, V lost 4 bases, and 8 bases had no gene match. Germline CDR1 and CDR2: SGHRS and YFSETQ. This CDR3 region has 17 residues.

J is TRBJ1-5 and V is TRBV6-5, with TRBD1 matching over 9 bases. Germline CDR1 reads MNHEY; CDR2 reads SVGAGI. The junction had 10 bases not matched to a gene; V was cut back by 7 bases and J by 6 bases. The CDR3 length is 15 residues. The CDR3 region is CASTSRDRDIQPQHF. The CDR3 bases are TGTGCCAGCACCTCAAGGGACAGGGATATTCAGCCCCAGCATTTT.

As for this clone: This specimen includes other DNA sequences encoding the same CDR3. The chain carries TRBV5-1 and TRBJ2-7; TRBD2 matches at 11 bases. CDR1 and CDR2 (germline): SGHRS, YFSETQ. This CDR3 contains 15 residues. V lost 0 bases, J lost 4 bases, and 3 bases stayed unmatched. CDR3 nucleotides: TGCGCCAGCAGCTTGGGTACTAGCGGGGGATACGAGCAGTACTTC. Translated, it gives CASSLGTSGGYEQYF.

The chain carries TRBV7-9 and TRBJ2-3, with TRBD2 matching over 9 bases. The CDR3 runs to 15 residues. The V gene end was trimmed by 5 bases and the J gene end by 5 bases; junction bases not matched to a gene: 8. Germline loops: CDR1 SEHNR, CDR2 FQNEAQ (reference sequence). CDR3 in amino acids: CASSKTSGEGDTQYF. The CDR3 DNA reads as TGTGCCAGCAGCAAGACTAGCGGCGAGGGAGATACGCAGTATTTT.

The chain is built from TRBV7-9 and TRBJ2-7; 9 nucleotides line up with TRBD2. The ends lost 4 bases at V and 6 bases at J; junction bases unmatched: 10. The CDR3 covers 15 residues. The germline V gene has CDR1 SEHNR and CDR2 FQNEAQ (reference sequence). The CDR3 sequence: CASSSSSGTILEQYF. The CDR3 nucleotides are TGTGCCAGCAGCTCGTCTAGCGGGACGATCCTCGAGCAGTACTTC.

This clone has just a few counts. The chain joins TRBV29-1 to TRBJ1-1; 7 bases are a match to TRBD1. From germline, CDR1 is SQVTM and CDR2 ANQGSEA. V shed 4 bases and J 1 base; nucleotides not matched to a gene: 9. The CDR3 loop spans 15 amino acids. CDR3 region: CSVVRPDRWNTEAFF. CDR3 bases: TGCAGCGTTGTTAGACCGGACAGGTGGAACACTGAAGCTTTCTTT.

This chain connects TRBV5-1 to TRBJ2-1; TRBD2 matches 11 bases. Germline V gives CDR1 SGHRS, CDR2 YFSETQ. The CDR3 runs to 15 residues. J lost 5 bases, V lost 8 bases, and 9 bases had no gene match. The CDR3 coding sequence is TGCGCCAGTTCGACTACTAGCGGGAGCCACAATGAGCAGTTCTTC. Protein: CASSTTSGSHNEQFF.

V is TRBV5-5 and J is TRBJ2-7, with D possibly matching TRBD1 (5 bases). V lost 2 bases to trimming and J lost 5 bases, with 11 bases between them. The CDR3 runs to 13 residues. Looked up from germline, CDR1 is SGHKS and CDR2 is YYEKEE (reference sequence). CDR3 nucleotide sequence: TGTGCCAGCAGCTTCAGGGTGGGGCACGAGCAGTACTTC. Translated: CASSFRVGHEQYF.

The chain is built from TRBV18 and TRBJ2-7; TRBD1 is a possible D gene (6 bases). V shed 1 base and J shed 6 bases, with 10 bases lying between them. Germline CDR1 reads KGHSH; CDR2 reads LQKENI. This CDR3 region has 13 residues. CDR3 nucleotides: TGTGCCAGCTCACCACAGGGGGTGGGCGAGCAGTACTTC. It encodes CASSPQGVGEQYF.

In DNA form, the CDR3 reads TGTGCCAGCAGTTACGGTCTGAACACTGAAGCTTTCTTT. Translation gives CASSYGLNTEAFF. The chain couples TRBV7-2 to TRBJ1-1, with D uncertain. This CDR3 comprises 13 residues. V was pared by 6 bases and J by 0 bases, with 8 bases between. Germline V gene data show CDR1 as SGHTA and CDR2 as FQGNSA.

The gene calls are TRBV11-2 and TRBJ1-1; no definite D call. The CDR3 totals 13 residues. Per the germline V gene, CDR1 is SGHAT and CDR2 is FQNNGV. Trimming took 0 bases from V and 4 from J, leaving 6 bases between them. The chain's CDR3 is CASSLDGVTEAFF. CDR3 nucleotides: TGTGCCAGCAGCTTAGACGGAGTCACTGAAGCTTTCTTT.

V usage is TRBV6-4 and J usage is TRBJ1-3; the D is unclear. V lost 2 bases, J lost 3 bases, and 5 bases lay in between. Looked up from germline, CDR1 is MRHNA and CDR2 is SNTAGT. The CDR3 consists of 13 residues. The CDR3 DNA is TGTGCCAGCAGTGACGGCATTGGAAACACCATATATTTT. It specifies CASSDGIGNTIYF.

The rearrangement uses TRBV5-4 and TRBJ2-1, with 9 bases that match TRBD1. CDR1 and CDR2 (germline): SGHNT, YYREEE (reference sequence). Unmatched junction bases numbered 8, after V lost 4 bases and J lost 6 bases. CDR3 length: 15 amino acids. CDR3 DNA: TGTGCCAGCAGCCCCCGGGACAGGGTGGGCAATGAGCAGTTCTTC. Its translation: CASSPRDRVGNEQFF.

V usage is TRBV5-4 and J usage is TRBJ2-1; the match to TRBD1 covers 8 bases. With V trimmed by 4 bases and J by 12 bases, 6 bases remained unmatched. CDR3 length equals 12 residues. CDR1 is SGHNT, CDR2 YYREEE, per germline (reference sequence). As DNA, the CDR3 is TGTGCCAGCAGCCGTACAGACAGGGGGCAGTTCTTC. Protein: CASSRTDRGQFF.

This clone has only one observation. The V call is TRBV25-1, the J call TRBJ2-3; 14 bases are a match to TRBD2. This CDR3 region has 16 residues. Germline V gene sequence: CDR1 MGHDK, CDR2 SYGVNS. Losses at the gene ends were 3 bases for V and 6 bases for J; bases not matched to a gene: 5. The CDR3 DNA is TGTGCCAGCAGTGAGGGGACTAGCGGGAGTTGGGATACGCAGTATTTT. Its protein product is CASSEGTSGSWDTQYF.

This chain uses TRBV11-2 with TRBJ2-7, with TRBD1 as a possible D gene (5 bases). Trimming stripped 0 bases from V and 6 bases from J, with 9 bases between. This CDR3 is 13 amino acids long. The V gene's germline CDR1 is SGHAT and CDR2 FQNNGV. CDR3 DNA: TGTGCCAGCAGCTTAGATTCAGGGTCCGAGCAGTACTTC. This sequence encodes CASSLDSGSEQYF.

This chain links TRBV5-6 with TRBJ1-1, with a possible D match to TRBD1 (5 bases). This CDR3 has 14 residues. Germline lookup yields CDR1 SGHDT and CDR2 YYEEEE. Between the trimmed V and J ends, which lost 1 base and 4 bases, there was a span of 11 bases. The chain's CDR3 is CASSLIRRGTEAFF. The CDR3 nucleotides are TGTGCCAGCAGCTTGATTCGGAGGGGCACTGAAGCTTTCTTT.

J is TRBJ2-1 and V is TRBV7-8; TRBD1 matches 7 bases. After removal of 10 bases from V and 9 bases from J, the junction contained 9 bases not matched to a gene. There are 12 residues in the CDR3. CDR1 and CDR2 from the germline V gene are SGHVS and FQNEAQ. CDR3 amino acids: CATNDRVGEQFF. CDR3 DNA sequence: TGTGCCACCAATGACAGGGTAGGTGAGCAGTTCTTC.

The V gene is TRBV7-2, the J gene TRBJ1-4; 10 nucleotides agree with TRBD1. The CDR3 has 15 amino acids. Germline-derived CDR1 and CDR2 are SGHTA and FQGNSA. The V segment lost 1 base and the J segment 7 bases; nucleotides outside the gene matches: 3. The CDR3 protein is CASSLETGGGEKLFF. CDR3 DNA sequence: TGTGCCAGCAGCTTAGAGACAGGGGGCGGTGAAAAACTGTTTTTT.

This chain links TRBV7-9 with TRBJ2-3; D is possibly TRBD2 (6 bases). Trimming pared 5 bases from V and 4 bases from J, leaving 16 bases between. Germline V lookup: CDR1 SEHNR, CDR2 FQNEAQ (reference sequence). CDR3 size: 15 residues. The CDR3 nucleotides read TGTGCCAGCAGCCGCGGAGGGACGGGGGCAGATACGCAGTATTTT. Protein sequence: CASSRGGTGADTQYF.

The J gene is TRBJ1-3, the V gene TRBV19, with D perhaps matching TRBD1 (5 bases). Germline V gives CDR1 LNHDA, CDR2 SQIVND (reference sequence). The CDR3 has 15 amino acids. V dropped 6 bases and J dropped 0 bases, with 12 bases sitting between them. Here the CDR3 reads CASSPGLSSGNTIYF. CDR3 DNA sequence: TGTGCCAGTAGCCCGGGACTGAGCTCTGGAAACACCATATATTTT.

This clone was seen a handful of times. Other DNA sequences in the same sample also yield this CDR3. CDR3 nucleotides: TGCAGCGTGAAACAGGGGCCGGGCAATCAGCCCCAGCATTTT. Amino acids: CSVKQGPGNQPQHF. This chain connects TRBV29-1 to TRBJ1-5; 7 bases are a match to TRBD1. The germline V gene encodes CDR1 SQVTM and CDR2 ANQGSEA. V lost 6 bases and J lost 2; bases outside the gene matches: 7. This CDR3 is built from 14 residues.

The chain recombines TRBV28 with TRBJ1-5, with D maybe TRBD1 (6 bases). Germline V gene lookup returns CDR1 MDHEN and CDR2 SYDVKM. V was shortened by 6 bases and J by 9 bases, with 18 bases between the two germline ends. This CDR3 spans 14 amino acids. In DNA form, the CDR3 reads TGTGCCAGCAGACAACCTTTAAAAGGGGGGCCCCAGCATTTT. Protein: CASRQPLKGGPQHF.

The CDR3 DNA reads TGTGCCAGCAGTTACCCTTTGGAGGCTTTCTTT. The encoded protein is CASSYPLEAFF. The gene calls are TRBV6-5 and TRBJ1-1; D remains ambiguous. Trimming took off 2 bases at V and 11 bases at J, with 9 bases between the two ends. Looked up from germline, CDR1 is MNHEY and CDR2 is SVGAGI. CDR3 length: 11 amino acids.

V and J are TRBV24-1 and TRBJ1-4; D might be TRBD1 (5 bases). The CDR3 length is 14 residues. V was trimmed by 10 bases and J by 4 bases, leaving 15 bases between them. From germline, CDR1 is KGHDR and CDR2 SFDVKD. The DNA of the CDR3 is TGTGCCACTTCTACCGGGGGACGTAATGAAAAACTGTTTTTT. As protein: CATSTGGRNEKLFF.

J is TRBJ1-1 and V is TRBV4-1; perhaps TRBD1 as D (6 bases). The germline gives CDR1 MGHRA, CDR2 YSYEKL. The V and J ends lost 2 bases and 7 bases respectively, with 17 bases between them. The CDR3 is made up of 15 amino acids. CDR3 amino acids: CASSQSVLLDSEAFF. The CDR3 DNA follows: TGCGCCAGCAGCCAATCTGTCTTGTTGGACAGTGAAGCTTTCTTT.